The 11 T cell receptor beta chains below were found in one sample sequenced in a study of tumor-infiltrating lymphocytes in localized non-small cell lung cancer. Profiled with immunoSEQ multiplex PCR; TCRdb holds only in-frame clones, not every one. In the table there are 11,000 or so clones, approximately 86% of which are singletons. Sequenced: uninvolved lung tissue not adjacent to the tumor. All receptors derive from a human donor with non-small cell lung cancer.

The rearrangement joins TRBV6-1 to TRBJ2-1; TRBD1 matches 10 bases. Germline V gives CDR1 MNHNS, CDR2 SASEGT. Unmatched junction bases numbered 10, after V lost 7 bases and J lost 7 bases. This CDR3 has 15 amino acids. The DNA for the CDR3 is TGTGCCAGCATACTCCGGGACAGGGGTGCAAATGAGCAGTTCTTC. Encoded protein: CASILRDRGANEQFF.

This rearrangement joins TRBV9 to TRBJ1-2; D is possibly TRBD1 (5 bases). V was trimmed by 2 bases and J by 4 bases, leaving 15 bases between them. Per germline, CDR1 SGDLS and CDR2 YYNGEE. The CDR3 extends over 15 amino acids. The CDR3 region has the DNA TGTGCCAGCAGCGTCTCTTCGGGGGGAACCTATGGCTACACCTTC. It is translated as CASSVSSGGTYGYTF.

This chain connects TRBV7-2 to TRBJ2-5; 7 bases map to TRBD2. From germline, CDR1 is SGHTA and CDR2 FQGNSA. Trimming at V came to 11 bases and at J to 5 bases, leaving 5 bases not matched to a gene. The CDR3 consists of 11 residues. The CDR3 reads CAGGGVETQYF. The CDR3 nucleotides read TGTGCCGGGGGAGGGGTCGAGACCCAGTACTTC.

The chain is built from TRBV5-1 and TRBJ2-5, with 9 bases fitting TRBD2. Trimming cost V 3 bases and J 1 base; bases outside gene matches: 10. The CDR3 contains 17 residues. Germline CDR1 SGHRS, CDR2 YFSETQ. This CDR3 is CASSSSGPSGIQETQYF. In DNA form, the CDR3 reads TGCGCCAGCAGCTCCTCAGGCCCTAGCGGGATCCAAGAGACCCAGTACTTC.

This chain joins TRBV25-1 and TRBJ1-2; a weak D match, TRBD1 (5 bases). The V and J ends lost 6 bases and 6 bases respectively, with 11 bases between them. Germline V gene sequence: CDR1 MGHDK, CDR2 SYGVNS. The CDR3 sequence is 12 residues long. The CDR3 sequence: CASRGRTNGYTF. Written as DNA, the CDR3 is TGTGCCAGCAGGGGACGCACGAATGGCTACACCTTC.

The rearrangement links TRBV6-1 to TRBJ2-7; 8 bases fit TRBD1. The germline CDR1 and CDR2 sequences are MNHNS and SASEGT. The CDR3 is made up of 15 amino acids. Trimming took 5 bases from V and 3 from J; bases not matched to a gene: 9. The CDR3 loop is CASSPPGQVGYEQYF. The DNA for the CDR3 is TGTGCCAGCAGTCCTCCGGGACAGGTGGGCTACGAGCAGTACTTC.

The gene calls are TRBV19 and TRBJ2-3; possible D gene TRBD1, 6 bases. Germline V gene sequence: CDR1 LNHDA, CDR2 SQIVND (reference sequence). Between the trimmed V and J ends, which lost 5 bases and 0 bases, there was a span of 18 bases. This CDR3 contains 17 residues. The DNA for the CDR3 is TGTGCCAGTAGTTTGTTGCTCTGGACAGCTAGCACAGATACGCAGTATTTT. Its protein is CASSLLLWTASTDTQYF.

CDR3 sequence: CASSYSSDSVYTF. The CDR3 DNA reads as TGTGCCAGCAGTTACTCGAGTGACAGCGTTTACACCTTC. The genes are TRBV6-5 and TRBJ1-2, with D possibly being TRBD1 (5 bases). Germline CDR1 MNHEY, CDR2 SVGAGI. V was shortened by 0 bases and J by 11 bases, with 13 bases between the two germline ends. This CDR3 comprises 13 residues.

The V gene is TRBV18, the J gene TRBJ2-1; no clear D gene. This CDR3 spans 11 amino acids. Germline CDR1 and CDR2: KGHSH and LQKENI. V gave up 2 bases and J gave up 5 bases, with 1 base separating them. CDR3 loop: CASSPNNEQFF. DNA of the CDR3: TGTGCCAGCTCACCAAACAATGAGCAGTTCTTC. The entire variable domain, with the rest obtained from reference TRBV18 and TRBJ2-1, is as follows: NAGVMQNPRHLVRRRGQEARLRCSPMKGHSHVYWYRQLPEEGLKFMVYLQKENIIDESGMPKERFSAEFPKEGPSILRIQQVVRGDSAAYFCASSPNNEQFFGPGTRLTVL.

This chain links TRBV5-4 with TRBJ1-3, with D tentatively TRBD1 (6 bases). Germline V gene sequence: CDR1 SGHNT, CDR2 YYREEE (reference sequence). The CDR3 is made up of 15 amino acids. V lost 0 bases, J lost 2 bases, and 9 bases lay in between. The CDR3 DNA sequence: TGTGCCAGCAGCTTGGACAGGGCGGCTGGAAACACCATATATTTT. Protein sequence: CASSLDRAAGNTIYF.

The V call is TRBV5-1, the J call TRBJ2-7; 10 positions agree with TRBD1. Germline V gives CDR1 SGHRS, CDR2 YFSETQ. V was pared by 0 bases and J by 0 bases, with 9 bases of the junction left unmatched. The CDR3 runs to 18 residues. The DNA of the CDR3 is TGCGCCAGCAGCTTGGAGGGACAGGGGTGGGGTACCTCCTACGAGCAGTACTTC. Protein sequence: CASSLEGQGWGTSYEQYF.